This T cell receptor (beta chain) emerged from a study of technical replicates of blood from a handful of donors. This CDR3 comprises 16 residues. Germline V gene lookup returns CDR1 SGDLS and CDR2 YYNGEE. J lost 3 bases, V lost 0 bases, and 7 bases had no gene match. Repertoires were generated with immunoSEQ multiplex PCR, while TCRdb's copy carries only in-frame clones and drops some. There are approximately 70,000 clones in the sample; about 97% occur only once, and 0.25% to 0.3% lies in the top ten. The source of this sequence is a human donor in good health. The chain employs TRBV9 and TRBJ2-7, with 9 positions matching TRBD1. The sample comprised T cells isolated from PBMCs. The CDR3: CASSVGSGTGLYEQYF. In DNA, the CDR3 is TGTGCCAGCAGCGTAGGATCCGGGACAGGGCTCTACGAGCAGTACTTC.